This T cell receptor beta chain was retrieved from a study of metastatic and nonmetastatic thyroid tumors. Study in general: Comparative analysis of repertoires was undertaken across blood and tumor or nodule tissue obtained from malignant and benign thyroid patients. Findings and limits, study-wide: Reports indicated that malignant thyroid tumors showed significantly higher TCR beta diversity than benign nodules did, in blood and tumor.

Each patient went into thyroid surgery without having received any treatment. The V and J ends lost 4 bases and 5 bases respectively, with 14 bases between them. CDR3 length: 14 amino acids. The germline CDR1 and CDR2 sequences are MNHEY and SVGAGI. On this clone itself: Its antigen is not known.

Original handling: The distant-metastasis classifier for papillary thyroid cancer was built from CDR3 differences across clinicopathological groups. TCRdb re-called clones from the PCR reads using MiXCR. The V and J calls were not made by the authors but by TCRdb's processing. The sample includes roughly 20,000 clones, around 16% of them seen just once. The chain recombines TRBV6-5 with TRBJ1-1; tentative D call: TRBD1 (5 bases). The sequenced material came from blood. This clonotype was obtained from a male donor with papillary thyroid cancer or a benign thyroid nodule (not recorded which). Some clones in this sample may be carry-over from other donors' samples. Here the CDR3 DNA reads TGTGCCAGCAGTTCGTTCTCAGGGCTAACTGAAGCTTTCTTT. Protein sequence: CASSSFSGLTEAFF.